This T cell receptor (beta chain) was sequenced during a study of shared clonotypes between healthy human individuals. Study in general: Donors had three CD4 naive, three CD4 memory, two CD8 naive and one CD8 memory plate apiece. Study-level points and caveats: Richness estimates generally favored naive over memory subsets. Sampling used blood alone; tissue repertoires probably differ.

The V and J ends lost 6 bases and 5 bases respectively, with 11 bases between them. Germline CDR1 is MNHEY and CDR2 is SMNVEV (reference sequence). The length of the CDR3 is 13 residues. For this clone: Its cognate antigen is unknown.

The assay ran at deep level. Sequenced by immunoSEQ multiplex PCR; TCRdb stores in-frame clones only, minus some. This repertoire shows about 2.4 million clones, around nine tenths found once; its top ten account for about 0.13%. This TCR derives from a man younger than 35 in good health. This chain links TRBV27 with TRBJ1-5; tentatively, D is TRBD1 (5 bases). Sequenced input: naive CD4+ T cells sorted from blood. Subset indicated: CD45RA+ positively selected. In DNA, the CDR3 is TGTGCCAGCAGGGGGGACCGTTATCAGCCCCAGCATTTT. Translation gives CASRGDRYQPQHF.